The T cell receptor beta chain described here comes from a study of blood T cells in healthy people across ages. Looking at the study overall: Template switching picked up about one barcoded beta molecule for each two T cells.

The table lists this clonotype with a few counts. A J-beta primer mix and a sample-barcoded 5' primer were used in a second PCR of about 7 to 12 cycles. TCRdb re-analysed the 5' RACE reads in MiXCR, keeping a single row per CDR3 protein. The sample contains about 1,500,000 distinct CDR3 sequences, roughly 40% of which appear only once. Sequencing was carried out using blood. The origin of this receptor is a young woman in good health.

The CDR3 sequence is CASSLLGLAGAEETQYF. The CDR3 region has the DNA TGCGCCAGCAGCTTGCTCGGACTAGCGGGAGCCGAAGAGACCCAGTACTTC. The V call is TRBV5-1, the J call TRBJ2-5; TRBD2 agrees at 13 bases. J was trimmed by 3 bases and V by 1 base; bases with no gene match: 6. Looked up from germline, CDR1 is SGHRS and CDR2 is YFSETQ. CDR3 size: 17 residues.